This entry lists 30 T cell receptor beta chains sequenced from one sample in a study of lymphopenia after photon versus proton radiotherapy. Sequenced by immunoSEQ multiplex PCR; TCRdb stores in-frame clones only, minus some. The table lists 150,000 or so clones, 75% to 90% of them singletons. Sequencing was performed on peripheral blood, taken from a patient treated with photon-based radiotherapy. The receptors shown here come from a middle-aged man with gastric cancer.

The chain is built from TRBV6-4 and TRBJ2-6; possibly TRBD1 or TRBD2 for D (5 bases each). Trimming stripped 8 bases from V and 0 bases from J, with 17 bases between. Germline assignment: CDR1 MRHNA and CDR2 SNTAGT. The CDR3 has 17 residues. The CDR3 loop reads CASSPPGPSSGANVLTF. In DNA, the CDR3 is TGTGCCAGCTCCCCCCCGGGGCCTAGCTCTGGGGCCAACGTCCTGACTTTC.

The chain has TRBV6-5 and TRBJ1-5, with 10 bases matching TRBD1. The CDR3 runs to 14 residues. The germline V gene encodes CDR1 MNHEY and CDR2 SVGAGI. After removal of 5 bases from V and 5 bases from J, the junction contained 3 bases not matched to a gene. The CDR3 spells CASSRTGGDQPQHF. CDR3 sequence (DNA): TGTGCCAGCAGTCGGACAGGGGGGGATCAGCCCCAGCATTTT.

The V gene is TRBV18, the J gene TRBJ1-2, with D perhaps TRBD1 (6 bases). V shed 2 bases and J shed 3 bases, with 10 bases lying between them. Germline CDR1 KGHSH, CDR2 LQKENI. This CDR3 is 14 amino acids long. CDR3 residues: CASSPNREHYGYTF. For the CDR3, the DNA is TGTGCCAGCTCACCAAACAGGGAACACTATGGCTACACCTTC.

CDR3 sequence reads: CASIQRTAGFGGYTF. DNA for the CDR3: TGTGCCAGCATCCAGAGAACGGCAGGGTTTGGTGGCTACACCTTC. This rearrangement joins TRBV11-2 to TRBJ1-2; D may be TRBD1 (5 bases). This CDR3 is 15 amino acids long. Trimming took 7 bases from V and 7 from J, leaving 22 bases between them. The germline V gene has CDR1 SGHAT and CDR2 FQNNGV.

The chain's CDR3 is CSLGGSGQGSDTQYF. DNA of the CDR3: TGCAGCTTGGGAGGGAGTGGACAGGGGTCAGATACGCAGTATTTT. The rearrangement links TRBV29-1 to TRBJ2-3; 9 bases match TRBD1. Germline trimming cut 8 bases from V and 4 bases from J; bases unmatched to any gene: 13. Germline V gives CDR1 SQVTM, CDR2 ANQGSEA. The CDR3 is 15 amino acids.

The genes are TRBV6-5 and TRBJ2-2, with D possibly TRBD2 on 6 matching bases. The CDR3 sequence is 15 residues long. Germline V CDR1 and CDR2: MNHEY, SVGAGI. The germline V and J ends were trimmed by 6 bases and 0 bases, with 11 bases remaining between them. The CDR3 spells CASRGLATNTGELFF. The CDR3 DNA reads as TGTGCCAGCAGGGGGCTAGCGACGAACACCGGGGAGCTGTTTTTT.

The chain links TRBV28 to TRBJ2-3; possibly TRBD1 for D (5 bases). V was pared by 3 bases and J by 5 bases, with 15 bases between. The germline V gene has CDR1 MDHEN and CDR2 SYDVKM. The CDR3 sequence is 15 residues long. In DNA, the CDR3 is TGTGCCAGCAGTTTCCCAGGGTCCCTCGGAGATACGCAGTATTTT. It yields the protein CASSFPGSLGDTQYF.

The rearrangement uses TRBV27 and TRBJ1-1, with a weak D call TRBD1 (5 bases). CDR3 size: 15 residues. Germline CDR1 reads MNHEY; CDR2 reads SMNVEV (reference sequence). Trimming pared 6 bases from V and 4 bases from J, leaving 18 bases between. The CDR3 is CASRVPGRRGTEAFF. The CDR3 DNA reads TGTGCCAGCAGAGTCCCCGGGAGGAGGGGCACTGAAGCTTTCTTT.

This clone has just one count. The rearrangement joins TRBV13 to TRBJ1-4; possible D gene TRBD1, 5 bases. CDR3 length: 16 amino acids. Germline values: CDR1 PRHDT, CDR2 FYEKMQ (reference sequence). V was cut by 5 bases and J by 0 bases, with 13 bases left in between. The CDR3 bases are TGTGCCAGCAGCCGGGGGATTGGTGCAACTAATGAAAAACTGTTTTTT. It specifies CASSRGIGATNEKLFF.

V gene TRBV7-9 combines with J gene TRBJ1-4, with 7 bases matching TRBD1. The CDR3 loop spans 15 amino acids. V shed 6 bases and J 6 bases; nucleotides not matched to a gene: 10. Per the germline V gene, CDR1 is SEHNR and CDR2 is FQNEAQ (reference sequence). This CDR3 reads CASSTYRGTDEKLFF. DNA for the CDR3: TGTGCCAGCAGTACCTACAGGGGAACGGATGAAAAACTGTTTTTT.

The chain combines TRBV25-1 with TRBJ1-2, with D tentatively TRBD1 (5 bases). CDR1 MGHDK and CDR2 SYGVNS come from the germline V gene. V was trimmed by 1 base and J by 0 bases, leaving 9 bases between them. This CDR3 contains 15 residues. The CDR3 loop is CASSEWGGSNYGYTF. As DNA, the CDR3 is TGTGCCAGCAGTGAATGGGGGGGTTCTAACTATGGCTACACCTTC.

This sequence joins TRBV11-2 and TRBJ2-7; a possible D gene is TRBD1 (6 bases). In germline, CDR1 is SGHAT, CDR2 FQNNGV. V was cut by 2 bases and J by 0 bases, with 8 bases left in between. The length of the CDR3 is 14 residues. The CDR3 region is CASSLKGGSYEQYF. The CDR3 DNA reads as TGTGCCAGCAGCTTAAAAGGGGGCTCCTACGAGCAGTACTTC.

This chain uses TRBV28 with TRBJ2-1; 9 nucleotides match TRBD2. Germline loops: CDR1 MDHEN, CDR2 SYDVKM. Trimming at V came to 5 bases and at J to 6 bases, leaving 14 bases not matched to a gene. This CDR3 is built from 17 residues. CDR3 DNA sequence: TGTGCCAGCAGTCCCTCCATGGGGGCGGGAGGGTTCAATGAGCAGTTCTTC. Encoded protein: CASSPSMGAGGFNEQFF.

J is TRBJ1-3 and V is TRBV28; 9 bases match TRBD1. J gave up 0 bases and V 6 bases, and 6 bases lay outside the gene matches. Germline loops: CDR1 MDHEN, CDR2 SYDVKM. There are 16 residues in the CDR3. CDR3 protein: CASSPGTGSSGNTIYF. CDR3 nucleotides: TGTGCCAGCAGCCCCGGGACAGGGAGCTCTGGAAACACCATATATTTT.

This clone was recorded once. The CDR3 nucleotides read TGTGCCAGCAGCTCCGTTGGGCATGGAGATACGCAGTATTTT. This gives the protein CASSSVGHGDTQYF. V gene TRBV5-6 combines with J gene TRBJ2-3; D call uncertain. The CDR3 covers 14 residues. Trimming stripped 3 bases from V and 5 bases from J, with 13 bases between. Germline V gene data show CDR1 as SGHDT and CDR2 as YYEEEE. Full variable domain (missing parts from reference TRBV5-6 and TRBJ2-3): DAGVTQSPTHLIKTRGQQVTLRCSPKSGHDTVSWYQQALGQGPQFIFQYYEEEERQRGNFPDRFSGHQFPNYSSELNVNALLLGDSALYLCASSSVGHGDTQYFGPGTRLTVL.

This chain's CDR3 is CARSGGGWLVAGELFF. The CDR3 DNA sequence: TGTGCCAGAAGCGGAGGAGGTTGGCTAGTCGCCGGGGAGCTGTTTTTT. This chain connects TRBV5-3 to TRBJ2-2; D is possibly TRBD2 (5 bases). TRBV5-3 is flagged as an ORF with uncertain function. This CDR3 is 16 amino acids long. Trimming took off 4 bases at V and 6 bases at J, with 19 bases between the two ends.

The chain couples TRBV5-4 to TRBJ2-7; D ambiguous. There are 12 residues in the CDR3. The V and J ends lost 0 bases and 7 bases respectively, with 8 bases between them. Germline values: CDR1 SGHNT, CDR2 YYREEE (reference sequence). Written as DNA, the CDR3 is TGTGCCAGCAGCTTGGCACTGGAGGAGCAGTACTTC. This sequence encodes CASSLALEEQYF.

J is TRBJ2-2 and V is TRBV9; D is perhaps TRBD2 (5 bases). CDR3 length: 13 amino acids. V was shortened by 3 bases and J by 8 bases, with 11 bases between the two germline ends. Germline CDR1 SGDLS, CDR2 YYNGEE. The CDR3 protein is CASSAYTSGELFF. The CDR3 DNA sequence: TGTGCCAGCAGCGCCTATACTAGTGGGGAGCTGTTTTTT.

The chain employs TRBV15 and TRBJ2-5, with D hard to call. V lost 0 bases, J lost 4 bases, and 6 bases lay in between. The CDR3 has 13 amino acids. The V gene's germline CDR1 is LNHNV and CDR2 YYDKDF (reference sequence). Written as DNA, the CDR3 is TGTGCCACCAGCAGAGATATAAGAGAGACCCAGTACTTC. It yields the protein CATSRDIRETQYF.

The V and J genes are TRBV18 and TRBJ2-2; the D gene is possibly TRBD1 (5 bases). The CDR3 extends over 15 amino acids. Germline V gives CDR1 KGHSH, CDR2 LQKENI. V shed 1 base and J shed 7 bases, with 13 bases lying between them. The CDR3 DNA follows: TGTGCCAGCTCACCACTTCTCGCAGGGAACGGGGAGCTGTTTTTT. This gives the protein CASSPLLAGNGELFF.

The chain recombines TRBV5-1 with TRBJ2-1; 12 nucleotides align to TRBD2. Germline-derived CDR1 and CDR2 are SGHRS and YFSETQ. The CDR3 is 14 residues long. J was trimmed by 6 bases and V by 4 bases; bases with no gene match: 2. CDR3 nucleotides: TGCGCCAGCAGCACGACTAGCGGGAGCAATGAGCAGTTCTTC. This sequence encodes CASSTTSGSNEQFF.

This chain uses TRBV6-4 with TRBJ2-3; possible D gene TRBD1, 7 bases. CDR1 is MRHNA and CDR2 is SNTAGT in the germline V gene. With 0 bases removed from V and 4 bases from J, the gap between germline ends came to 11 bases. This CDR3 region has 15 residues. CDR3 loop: CASSDSRGVSDTQYF. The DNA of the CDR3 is TGTGCCAGCAGTGACTCCAGGGGGGTATCAGATACGCAGTATTTT.

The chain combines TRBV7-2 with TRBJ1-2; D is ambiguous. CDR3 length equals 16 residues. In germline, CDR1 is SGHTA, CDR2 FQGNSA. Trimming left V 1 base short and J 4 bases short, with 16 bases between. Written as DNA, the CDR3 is TGTGCCAGCAGCTTAGGGCGGCCGGGGTCGAGCTATGGCTACACCTTC. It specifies CASSLGRPGSSYGYTF. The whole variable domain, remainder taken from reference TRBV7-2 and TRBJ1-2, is GAGVSQSPSNKVTEKGKDVELRCDPISGHTALYWYRQSLGQGLEFLIYFQGNSAPDKSGLPSDRFSAERTGGSVSTLTIQRTQQEDSAVYLCASSLGRPGSSYGYTFGSGTRLTVV.

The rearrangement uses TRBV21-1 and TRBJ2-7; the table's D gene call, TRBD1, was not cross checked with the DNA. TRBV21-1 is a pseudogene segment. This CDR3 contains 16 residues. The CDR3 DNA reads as TGTGCCAGCAGCACCACCCCTGACAGGGGGGTTTACGAGCAGTACTTC. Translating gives CASSTTPDRGVYEQYF.

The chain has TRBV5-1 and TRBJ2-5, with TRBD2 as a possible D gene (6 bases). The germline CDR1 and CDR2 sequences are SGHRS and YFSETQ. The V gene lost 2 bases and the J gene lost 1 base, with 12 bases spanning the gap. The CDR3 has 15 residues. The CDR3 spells CASSFGTVIQETQYF. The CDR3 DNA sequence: TGCGCCAGCAGCTTCGGGACTGTTATCCAAGAGACCCAGTACTTC.

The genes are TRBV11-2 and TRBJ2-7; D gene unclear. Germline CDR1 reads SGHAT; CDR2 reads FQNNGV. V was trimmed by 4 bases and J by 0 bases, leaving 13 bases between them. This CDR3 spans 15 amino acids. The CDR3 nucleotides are TGTGCCAGCAGCTCTCTAATGGCCAGCTCCTACGAGCAGTACTTC. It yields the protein CASSSLMASSYEQYF.

The CDR3 is CASSFSTPVYGYTF. As DNA, the CDR3 is TGCGCCAGCAGCTTCTCGACACCTGTCTATGGCTACACCTTC. The chain has TRBV5-1 and TRBJ1-2; D is ambiguous. CDR3 size: 14 residues. Trimming removed 2 bases from V and 4 bases from J, with 12 bases in between. The germline CDR1 and CDR2 sequences are SGHRS and YFSETQ.

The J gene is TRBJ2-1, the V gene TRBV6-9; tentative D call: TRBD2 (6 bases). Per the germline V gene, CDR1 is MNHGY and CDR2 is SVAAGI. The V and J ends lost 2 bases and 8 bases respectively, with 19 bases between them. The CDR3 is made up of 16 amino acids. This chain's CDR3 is CASSYPPGGIIDEQFF. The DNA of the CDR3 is TGTGCCAGCAGTTATCCTCCTGGCGGGATAATAGATGAGCAGTTCTTC.

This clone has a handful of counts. The CDR3 DNA reads as TGTGCCAGCAGCTTAGCGAAGTTGGACACCGGGGAGCTGTTTTTT. Amino acids: CASSLAKLDTGELFF. V gene TRBV7-2 combines with J gene TRBJ2-2; D is ambiguous. The CDR3 has 15 amino acids. Germline CDR1 and CDR2: SGHTA and FQGNSA. Trimming took 0 bases from V and 3 from J, leaving 8 bases between them.

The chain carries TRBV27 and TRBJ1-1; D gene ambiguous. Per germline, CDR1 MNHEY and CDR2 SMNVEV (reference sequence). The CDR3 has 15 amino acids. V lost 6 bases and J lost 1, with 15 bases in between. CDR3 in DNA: TGTGCCAGCAGAGGGCGACTGTTTGCGAACACTGAAGCTTTCTTT. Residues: CASRGRLFANTEAFF.